The rows below give T cell receptor beta chains drawn from one sample of a study of blood T cells in healthy people across ages. MiXCR was run by TCRdb on the 5' RACE reads, yielding one entry per CDR3 protein. The table has about 1.4 million distinct CDR3 sequences, approximately 59% seen once. Sequenced: blood. The receptor source for this set is a young man in good health. Both conserved end residues are part of each CDR3. D genes are given only for firm matches. The size entry is marked missing in some rows and otherwise reads once, few, many or a size class.

j_call d_call v_call clone_size cdr3_aa cdr3_nt
TRBJ2-7 TRBD1 TRBV6-1 . CASSEGTGGFYEQYF TGTGCCAGCAGTGAAGGAACAGGGGGCTTCTACGAGCAGTACTTC
TRBJ2-7 TRBD1 TRBV5-1 . CASSLGQGHNEQYF TGCGCCAGCAGCTTGGGACAGGGTCACAACGAGCAGTACTTC
TRBJ2-1 TRBD2 TRBV3-1 . CASSPSGRAYEQFF TGTGCCAGCAGCCCTAGCGGGAGGGCCTATGAGCAGTTCTTC
TRBJ1-1 . TRBV4-2 . CASSQGATLKEAFF TGTGCCAGCAGCCAAGGGGCTACACTGAAGGAAGCTTTCTTT
TRBJ1-2 . TRBV25-1 . CASSEPGELRGYTF TGTGCCAGCAGTGAGCCGGGTGAGCTGCGGGGCTACACCTTC
TRBJ2-1 . TRBV7-9 . CASSLVWDRGLYNEQFF TGTGCCAGCAGCTTAGTATGGGATAGGGGACTCTACAATGAGCAGTTCTTC
TRBJ2-1 . TRBV20-1 . CSAIVGSSYNEQFF TGCAGTGCTATTGTCGGGAGCTCCTACAATGAGCAGTTCTTC
TRBJ1-5 . TRBV7-9 . CASSRGYQPQHF TGTGCCAGCAGCAGGGGCTACCAGCCCCAGCATTTT
TRBJ2-7 . TRBV20-1 few CSARSDVSEQYF TGCAGTGCTCGTTCTGATGTGTCCGAGCAGTACTTC
TRBJ2-3 . TRBV27 . CASSSFRGNTDTQYF TGTGCCAGCAGTTCTTTCAGAGGAAATACAGATACACAGTATTTT
TRBJ2-3 . TRBV6-4 . CASSEEPSTDTQYF TGTGCCAGCAGTGAGGAGCCTAGCACAGATACGCAGTATTTT
TRBJ2-7 . TRBV7-9 once CASSPPGGQLNEQYF TGTGCCAGCAGCCCGCCCGGGGGACAGCTTAACGAGCAGTACTTC
TRBJ2-7 . TRBV19 . CASSIFGGDSYEQYF TGTGCCAGTAGTATATTCGGGGGCGACTCCTACGAGCAGTACTTC
TRBJ2-1 . TRBV29-1 . CSVVPSSNEQFF TGCAGCGTTGTCCCATCCAGCAATGAGCAGTTCTTC
TRBJ2-3 TRBD2 TRBV27 . CASSLIGLGLAGSTDTQYF TGTGCCAGCAGTTTAATCGGGCTCGGGCTAGCGGGGAGCACAGATACGCAGTATTTT
TRBJ2-7 . TRBV6-6 . CATTANEQYF TGTGCCACAACAGCGAACGAGCAGTACTTC
TRBJ1-2 . TRBV4-1 . CASSQNPPGTLYGYTF TGCGCCAGCAGCCAAAACCCGCCCGGGACCCTCTATGGCTACACCTTC
TRBJ2-5 . TRBV6-1 once CASREARGGETQYF TGTGCCAGCAGGGAAGCGCGAGGAGGGGAGACCCAGTACTTC
TRBJ2-5 . TRBV4-1 . CASSPGPTGRDQETQYF TGCGCCAGCAGCCCGGGCCCCACAGGGAGGGACCAAGAGACCCAGTACTTC
TRBJ2-7 TRBD2 TRBV7-2 . CASSSATSGGFHEQYF TGTGCCAGCAGCTCCGCGACTAGCGGGGGGTTCCACGAGCAGTACTTC
TRBJ2-7 . TRBV11-1 few CASSLGPRDSYEQYF TGTGCCAGCAGCTTAGGCCCCCGGGATTCCTACGAGCAGTACTTC
TRBJ1-6 . TRBV6-5 . CASRSPARSYNSPLHF TGTGCCAGCAGGTCGCCCGCTCGCTCCTATAATTCACCCCTCCACTTT
TRBJ2-7 . TRBV5-1 few CASSLATGEQYF TGTGCCAGCAGCTTAGCAACCGGCGAGCAGTACTTC
TRBJ2-1 TRBD1 TRBV15 . CATSLDRGNEQFF TGTGCCACCAGCCTGGACAGGGGCAATGAGCAGTTCTTC
TRBJ1-6 . TRBV4-1 . CASSLAGTSPLHF TGCGCCAGCAGCCTTGCAGGGACTTCACCCCTCCACTTT
TRBJ2-3 . TRBV20-1 . CSAAQTDTQYF TGCAGTGCCGCTCAAACAGATACGCAGTATTTT
TRBJ1-6 TRBD1 TRBV2 . CASKVDRGNSPLHF TGTGCCAGCAAAGTTGACAGGGGAAATTCACCCCTCCACTTT
TRBJ2-7 . TRBV4-1 few CASSQGADRYEQYF TGCGCCAGCAGCCAAGGGGCGGACCGCTACGAGCAGTACTTC
TRBJ2-7 TRBD1 TRBV20-1 once CSARSGGQGGYEQYF TGCAGTGCCAGATCCGGGGGACAGGGGGGGTACGAGCAGTACTTC
TRBJ2-2 . TRBV27 . CASSLGKNTGELFF TGTGCCAGCAGTTTAGGGAAGAACACCGGGGAGCTGTTTTTT
TRBJ1-6 TRBD1 TRBV27 . CASSLGQGYNSPLHF TGTGCCAGCAGTTTAGGACAGGGGTATAATTCACCCCTCCACTTT
TRBJ2-7 TRBD2 TRBV27 . CASGGGRVSYEQYF TGTGCCAGCGGTGGGGGGAGGGTGAGCTACGAGCAGTACTTC
TRBJ1-4 . TRBV7-2 . CASSLWAVTNEKLFF TGTGCCAGCAGCTTATGGGCAGTAACTAATGAAAAACTGTTTTTT
TRBJ2-7 . TRBV11-2 once CASSITSGTGQQYF TGTGCCAGCAGCATTACTAGCGGGACAGGGCAGCAGTACTTC
TRBJ1-4 . TRBV15 . CDTSMIGTYEKLFF TGTGACACCAGCATGATAGGGACGTACGAAAAACTGTTTTTT
TRBJ2-5 TRBD2 TRBV6-2/TRBV6-3 . CASSYSHEGGEPETQYF TGTGCCAGCAGTTACTCCCACGAGGGAGGGGAACCAGAGACCCAGTACTTC
TRBJ2-1 . TRBV6-2/TRBV6-3 . CASSTTRGAGNEQFF TGTGCCAGCAGTACCACGAGGGGTGCCGGGAATGAGCAGTTCTTC
TRBJ1-2 . TRBV2 . CASSEGPGALYGYTF TGTGCCAGCAGTGAAGGCCCAGGGGCCCTATATGGCTACACCTTC
TRBJ2-1 . TRBV27 . CASRRSSARYNEQFF TGTGCCAGCAGGCGTAGTAGCGCCCGCTACAATGAGCAGTTCTTC
TRBJ2-7 . TRBV21-1 few CAREIRGVDEQYF TGTGCCAGGGAGATACGGGGAGTGGACGAGCAGTACTTC
TRBJ2-7 . TRBV4-1 few CASAEGPSYEQYF TGCGCCAGCGCGGAGGGCCCCTCCTACGAGCAGTACTTC
TRBJ2-3 TRBD2 TRBV3-1 once CASSPERDPTDTQYF TGTGCCAGCAGCCCTGAGCGGGACCCCACAGATACGCAGTATTTT
TRBJ2-2 TRBD1 TRBV7-2 . CASSPDRVRELFF TGTGCCAGCAGCCCCGACAGGGTCAGGGAGCTGTTTTTT